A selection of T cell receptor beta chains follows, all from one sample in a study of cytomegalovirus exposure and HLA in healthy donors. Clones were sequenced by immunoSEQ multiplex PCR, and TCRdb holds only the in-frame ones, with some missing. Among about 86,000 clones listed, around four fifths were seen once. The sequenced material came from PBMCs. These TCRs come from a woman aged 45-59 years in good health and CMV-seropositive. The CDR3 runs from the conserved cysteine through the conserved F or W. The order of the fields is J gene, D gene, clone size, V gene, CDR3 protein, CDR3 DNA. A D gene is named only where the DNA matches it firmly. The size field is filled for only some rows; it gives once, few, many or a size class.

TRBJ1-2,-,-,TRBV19,CASTHGGLGNYGYTF,TGTGCCAGTACTCATGGGGGGTTGGGGAACTATGGCTACACCTTC
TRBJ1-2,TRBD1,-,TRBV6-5,CASSYSGTDSNYGYTF,TGTGCCAGCAGTTACTCCGGGACAGATTCTAACTATGGCTACACCTTC
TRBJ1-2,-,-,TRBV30,CAWSVFSWRMTNYGYTF,TGTGCCTGGAGTGTCTTTTCTTGGCGGATGACTAACTATGGCTACACCTTC
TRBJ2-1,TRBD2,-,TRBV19,CASSIDGLAGGQFF,TGTGCCAGTAGTATAGACGGACTAGCGGGAGGACAGTTCTTC
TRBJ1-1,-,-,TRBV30,CAWRYGNTEAFF,TGTGCCTGGAGGTACGGGAACACTGAAGCTTTCTTT
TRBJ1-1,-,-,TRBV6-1,CASSEKADLEAFF,TGTGCCAGCAGTGAAAAGGCGGATCTTGAAGCTTTCTTT
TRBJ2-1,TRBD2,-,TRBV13,CASSFQAGGKRNEQFF,TGTGCCAGCAGCTTCCAGGCGGGAGGGAAAAGGAATGAGCAGTTCTTC
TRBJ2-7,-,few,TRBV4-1,CASSQGGTVPEQYF,TGCGCCAGCAGCCAGGGCGGGACGGTCCCCGAGCAGTACTTC
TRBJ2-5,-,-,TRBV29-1,CSVASGGETQYF,TGCAGCGTTGCCAGCGGTGGGGAGACCCAGTACTTC
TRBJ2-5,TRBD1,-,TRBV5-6,CASSKGQGAMETQYF,TGTGCCAGCAGCAAGGGACAGGGGGCAATGGAGACCCAGTACTTC
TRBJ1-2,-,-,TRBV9,CASSVQADAYGYTF,TGTGCCAGCAGCGTACAGGCCGACGCCTATGGCTACACCTTC
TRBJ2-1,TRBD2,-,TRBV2,CASSLAGPYNEQFF,TGTGCCAGCAGTTTAGCGGGGCCCTACAATGAGCAGTTCTTC
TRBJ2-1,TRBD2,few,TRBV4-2,CASSQGFLAGAPNEQFF,TGTGCCAGCAGCCAAGGTTTCCTAGCGGGAGCACCCAATGAGCAGTTCTTC
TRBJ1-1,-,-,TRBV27,CASSSDRLMNTEAFF,TGTGCCAGCAGTTCGGACAGACTCATGAACACTGAAGCTTTCTTT
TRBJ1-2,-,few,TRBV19,CASSIHRADYGYTF,TGTGCCAGTAGTATTCACAGGGCGGACTATGGCTACACCTTC
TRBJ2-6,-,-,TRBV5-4,CASSPGLFSGANVLTF,TGTGCCAGCAGCCCAGGACTGTTCTCTGGGGCCAACGTCCTGACTTTC
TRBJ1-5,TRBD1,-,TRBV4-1,CASSQVSGKDRGPQPQHF,TGCGCCAGCAGCCAAGTTTCCGGGAAGGACAGGGGGCCTCAGCCCCAGCATTTT
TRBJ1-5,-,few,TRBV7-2,CASSLAPGNQPQHF,TGTGCCAGCAGCTTAGCACCGGGCAATCAGCCCCAGCATTTT
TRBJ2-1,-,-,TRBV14,CASSQQFLLNEQFF,TGTGCCAGCAGCCAGCAGTTCCTCCTCAATGAGCAGTTCTTC
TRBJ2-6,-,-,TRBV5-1,CASSLEPSSGANVLTF,TGCGCCAGCAGCTTGGAACCTAGCTCTGGGGCCAACGTCCTGACTTTC
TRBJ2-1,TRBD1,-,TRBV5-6,CASSLGQGLFF,TGTGCCAGCAGCTTAGGACAGGGGCTGTTCTTC
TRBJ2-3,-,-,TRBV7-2,CASSLGGRHTDTQYF,TGTGCCAGCAGCCTCGGGGGAAGGCACACAGATACGCAGTATTTT
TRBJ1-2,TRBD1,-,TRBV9,CASSEVGDRTGDGYTF,TGTGCCAGCAGCGAAGTGGGGGACAGGACTGGAGACGGCTACACCTTC
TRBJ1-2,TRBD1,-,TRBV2,CASRKVGNRGGYYGYTF,TGTGCCAGCAGAAAAGTGGGGAACAGGGGCGGGTACTATGGCTACACCTTC
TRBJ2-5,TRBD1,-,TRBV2,CASSRDRGYQETQYF,TGTGCCAGTAGCCGGGACAGGGGGTACCAAGAGACCCAGTACTTC
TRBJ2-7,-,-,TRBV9,CASSAGEVGIYEQYF,TGTGCCAGCAGCGCCGGGGAGGTCGGAATCTACGAGCAGTACTTC
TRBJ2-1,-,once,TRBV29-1,CSVVRTANEQFF,TGCAGCGTTGTACGGACAGCAAATGAGCAGTTCTTC
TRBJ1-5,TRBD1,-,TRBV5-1,CASSSGQGNNQPQHF,TGCGCCAGCAGTTCGGGACAGGGAAACAATCAGCCCCAGCATTTT
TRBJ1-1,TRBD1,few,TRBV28,CASSLDRVNTEAFF,TGTGCCAGCAGTTTGGACAGGGTCAACACTGAAGCTTTCTTT
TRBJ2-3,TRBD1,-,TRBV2,CASSDPGTGGDTQYF,TGTGCCAGCAGTGACCCCGGGACAGGGGGAGATACGCAGTATTTT
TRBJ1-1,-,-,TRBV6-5,CASSSEGHWGNTEAFF,TGTGCCAGCAGTTCCGAGGGACACTGGGGGAACACTGAAGCTTTCTTT
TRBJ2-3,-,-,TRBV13,CASSTVRTDTQYF,TGTGCCAGCAGCACAGTGCGAACAGATACGCAGTATTTT
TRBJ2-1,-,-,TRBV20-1,CSAPRNLEFFF,TGCAGTGCGCCCCGAAACCTGGAGTTTTTCTTC
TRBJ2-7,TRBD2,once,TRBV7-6,CASSLEAQLGGRVHEQYF,TGTGCCAGCAGCTTAGAGGCGCAGTTGGGCGGGAGGGTCCACGAGCAGTACTTC
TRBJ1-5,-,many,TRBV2,CASCLRDNQPQHF,TGTGCCAGCTGCCTCCGGGACAATCAGCCCCAGCATTTT
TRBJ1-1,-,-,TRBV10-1,CASSESTGTEAFF,TGCGCCAGCAGTGAGTCGACGGGCACTGAAGCTTTCTTT
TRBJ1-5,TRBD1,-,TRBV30,CAWSVQGNQPQHF,TGTGCCTGGAGTGTACAGGGGAATCAGCCCCAGCATTTT
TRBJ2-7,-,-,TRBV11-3,CASSLGPPVYEQYF,TGTGCCAGCAGCTTAGGGCCCCCCGTTTACGAGCAGTACTTC
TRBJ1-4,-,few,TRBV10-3,CAVRGTNEKLFF,TGTGCCGTCAGGGGCACTAATGAAAAACTGTTTTTT
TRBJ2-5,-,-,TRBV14,CASSQFGQGFATQYF,TGTGCCAGCAGCCAATTTGGGCAGGGCTTCGCGACCCAGTACTTC
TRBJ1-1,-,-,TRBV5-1,CASQTGGDTEAFF,TGCGCCAGCCAGACAGGTGGGGACACTGAAGCTTTCTTT
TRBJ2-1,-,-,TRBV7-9,CASSETSPYNEQFF,TGTGCCAGCAGCGAAACTAGCCCCTACAATGAGCAGTTCTTC
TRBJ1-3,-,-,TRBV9,CASSVKPAGNTIYF,TGTGCCAGCAGCGTCAAACCAGCTGGAAACACCATATATTTT
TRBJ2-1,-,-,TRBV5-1,CASSTDSRSYNEQFF,TGCGCCAGCAGCACTGACAGCCGCTCCTACAATGAGCAGTTCTTC
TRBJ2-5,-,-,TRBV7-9,CASSYAAGFQETQYF,TGTGCCAGCAGCTATGCAGCAGGGTTCCAAGAGACCCAGTACTTC
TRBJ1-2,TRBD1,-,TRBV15,CATSPTGQGNYGYTF,TGTGCCACCAGCCCCACGGGACAGGGGAACTATGGCTACACCTTC
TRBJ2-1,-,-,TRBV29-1,CSVENRPQFF,TGCAGCGTTGAAAACAGACCGCAGTTCTTC
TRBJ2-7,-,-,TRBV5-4,CASSLKGGASYEQYF,TGTGCCAGCAGCTTGAAAGGCGGGGCGTCCTACGAGCAGTACTTC
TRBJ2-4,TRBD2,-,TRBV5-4,CASSPGASGTPQYF,TGTGCCAGCAGCCCCGGGGCTAGCGGGACTCCTCAGTACTTC
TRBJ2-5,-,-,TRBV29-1,CSVEGSLPRRAMETQYF,TGCAGCGTTGAAGGGTCCCTTCCTAGGCGGGCAATGGAGACCCAGTACTTC
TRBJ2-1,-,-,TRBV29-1,CSVELWGDPYNEQFF,TGCAGCGTTGAACTCTGGGGAGACCCATACAATGAGCAGTTCTTC
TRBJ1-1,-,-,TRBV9,CASSVRGGDTEAFF,TGTGCCAGCAGCGTAAGGGGGGGAGACACTGAAGCTTTCTTT
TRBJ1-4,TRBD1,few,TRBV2,CASSATGVGNEKLFF,TGTGCCAGCAGTGCTACAGGGGTCGGTAATGAAAAACTGTTTTTT
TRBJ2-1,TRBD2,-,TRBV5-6,CASSFEREGSEQFF,TGTGCCAGCAGCTTTGAGCGGGAGGGGAGTGAGCAGTTCTTC
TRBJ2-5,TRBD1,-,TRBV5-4,CAAMTRDRVGETQYF,TGTGCCGCCATGACCCGGGACAGGGTCGGAGAGACCCAGTACTTC
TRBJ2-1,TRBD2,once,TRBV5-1,CASSQTSGGYNEQFF,TGCGCCAGCAGCCAGACTAGCGGGGGGTACAATGAGCAGTTCTTC